The 19 T cell receptor beta chains below come from one sample, sequenced in a study of T cells in Graves' hyperthyroidism and ophthalmopathy. Authors of the study amplified TCR beta CDR3 regions from RNA transcripts. First-round RT-PCR with HTBI primers amplified the TCR CDR3 region. TCRdb called the multiplex PCR reads again in MiXCR, with one record for every CDR3 protein. The sample contains approximately 330,000 distinct CDR3 sequences, around 23% of which appear only once. The specimen sequenced was blood. These receptors came from a woman between 50 and 59 years old with Graves' hyperthyroidism.

This clonotype was seen more than once but under ten times. The rearrangement joins TRBV12-3 or TRBV12-4 to TRBJ1-2, with D perhaps matching TRBD1 (5 bases). Trimming removed 4 bases from V and 8 bases from J, with 17 bases in between. The CDR3 covers 14 residues. The CDR3 DNA is TGTGCCAGCAGTTCCGGTCCAGGGAAGAGGGGCTACACCTTC. It translates to CASSSGPGKRGYTF.

This clonotype was recorded at least ten times. The rearrangement links TRBV30 to TRBJ1-1; D is undetermined. V was pared by 0 bases and J by 1 base, with 6 bases between. Germline CDR1 GTSNPN, CDR2 SVGIG (reference sequence). The CDR3 spans 13 residues. The CDR3 reads CAWSVEGNTEAFF. The CDR3 DNA is TGTGCCTGGAGTGTGGAGGGGAACACTGAAGCTTTCTTT.

In its sample, this clonotype was seen a few times. The chain has TRBV7-9 and TRBJ1-2; tentative D call: TRBD1 (6 bases). Between the trimmed V and J ends, which lost 1 base and 7 bases, there was a span of 13 bases. The CDR3 loop spans 14 amino acids. Germline V gene lookup returns CDR1 SEHNR and CDR2 FQNEAQ (reference sequence). The CDR3 region has the DNA TGTGCCAGCAGCTTAGGTCCTACAGGGAGTGGCTACACCTTC. It codes for CASSLGPTGSGYTF. Drawing the rest from reference TRBV7-9 and TRBJ1-2, the complete variable domain is DTGVSQNPRHKITKRGQNVTFRCDPISEHNRLYWYRQTLGQGPEFLTYFQNEAQLEKSRLLSDRFSAERPKGSFSTLEIQRTEQGDSAMYLCASSLGPTGSGYTFGSGTRLTVV.

In its sample, this clonotype was seen many times. At one end the junction does not follow the germline gene, possibly because of a read error. This chain's CDR3 is CASRQANSPPHF. The CDR3 DNA sequence: TGTGCCAGCAGACAAGCTAATTCACCCCCCCACTTT. This chain uses TRBV3-1 with TRBJ1-6; D is uncertain. CDR3 length: 12 residues. Per germline, CDR1 LGHDT and CDR2 YNNKEL (reference sequence).

This clonotype was seen ten or more times. The chain has TRBV3-1 and TRBJ1-1; no clear D. This CDR3 spans 14 amino acids. V was pared by 1 base and J by 1 base, with 7 bases between. The germline CDR1 and CDR2 sequences are LGHDT and YNNKEL (reference sequence). As DNA, the CDR3 is TGTGCCAGCAGCCAAGGGCGGGAGAACACTGAAGCTTTCTTT. Protein product: CASSQGRENTEAFF. Together with reference TRBV3-1 and TRBJ1-1, the CDR3 gives the full variable domain: DTAVSQTPKYLVTQMGNDKSIKCEQNLGHDTMYWYKQDSKKFLKIMFSYNNKELIINETVPNRFSPKSPDKAHLNLHINSLELGDSAVYFCASSQGRENTEAFFGQGTRLTVV.

The sample holds many counts of this clonotype. The chain carries TRBV3-1 and TRBJ1-1, with a tentative D call TRBD1 (5 bases). CDR1 and CDR2 (germline): LGHDT, YNNKEL (reference sequence). V dropped 6 bases and J dropped 4 bases, with 15 bases sitting between them. The CDR3 extends over 14 amino acids. The DNA for the CDR3 is TGTGCCAGCAGTCCCCGAGCGGGGGGCACTGAAGCTTTCTTT. This codes for CASSPRAGGTEAFF.

The chain couples TRBV20-1 to TRBJ2-2; D gene ambiguous. CDR3 size: 13 residues. Germline V gives CDR1 DFQATT, CDR2 SNEGSKA (reference sequence). Trimming cost V 3 bases and J 1 base, with 6 bases left between them. The CDR3 loop reads CSASEENTGELFF. The CDR3 DNA reads TGCAGTGCTAGCGAAGAGAACACCGGGGAGCTGTTTTTT.

The gene calls are TRBV20-1 and TRBJ2-7; D is perhaps TRBD1 (6 bases). This CDR3 has 12 residues. V lost 6 bases, J lost 5 bases, and 14 bases lay in between. Germline loops: CDR1 DFQATT, CDR2 SNEGSKA (reference sequence). As DNA, the CDR3 is TGCAGTGCACCTTACAGGGTGCACGAGCAGTACTTC. Its translation: CSAPYRVHEQYF.

This clonotype was detected only a few times. This chain connects TRBV24-1 to TRBJ2-2; tentatively, D is TRBD1 (5 bases). CDR1 and CDR2 from the germline V gene are KGHDR and SFDVKD. The germline V and J ends were trimmed by 0 bases and 1 base, with 8 bases remaining between them. There are 16 residues in the CDR3. The CDR3 reads CATSDLEGVNTGELFF. In DNA form, the CDR3 reads TGTGCCACCAGTGATTTGGAAGGGGTGAACACCGGGGAGCTGTTTTTT.

There are a few counts of this clonotype. The chain employs TRBV4-2 and TRBJ2-3; 9 nucleotides match TRBD2. Looked up from germline, CDR1 is LGHNA and CDR2 is YNFKEQ. V shed 2 bases, J shed 1 base, and the junction held 7 bases outside the gene matches. The CDR3 length is 17 residues. CDR3 protein: CASSQSSGAGRTDTQYF. The CDR3 region has the DNA TGTGCCAGCAGCCAATCTAGCGGGGCGGGCCGCACAGATACGCAGTATTTT.

This clonotype was observed a handful of times. This may come from a read error, since a much larger clone is one base off. This chain connects TRBV6-5 to TRBJ2-7; possible D gene TRBD2, 5 bases. The CDR3 spans 15 residues. Germline CDR1 reads MNHEY; CDR2 reads SVGAGI. Trimming took off 0 bases at V and 6 bases at J, with 15 bases between the two ends. The CDR3 sequence: CASSYSKGDLAEQYF. The DNA of the CDR3 is TGTGCCAGCAGTTACTCGAAGGGAGATCTTGCCGAGCAGTACTTC.

The sample holds a few counts of this clonotype. The V gene is TRBV14, the J gene TRBJ2-7; D is unclear. The V and J ends lost 1 base and 4 bases respectively, with 2 bases between them. This CDR3 is built from 11 residues. In germline, CDR1 is SGHDN, CDR2 FVKESK. CDR3 bases: TGTGCCAGCAGCCAAGTTTACGAGCAGTACTTC. Encoded protein: CASSQVYEQYF.

In its sample, this clonotype was seen many times. The chain recombines TRBV3-1 with TRBJ1-6; D possibly corresponds to TRBD1 (6 bases). Germline CDR1 LGHDT, CDR2 YNNKEL (reference sequence). Trimming removed 8 bases from V and 9 bases from J, with 14 bases in between. CDR3 length equals 13 residues. The CDR3 coding sequence is TGTGCCAGCGGGGTGAGGGGGAGTTCACCCCTCCACTTT. Its translation is CASGVRGSSPLHF.

This sequence joins TRBV6-9 and TRBJ2-3; no reliable D call. The CDR3 consists of 14 residues. Germline V gives CDR1 MNHGY, CDR2 SVAAGI. V was clipped by 4 bases and J by 0 bases, with 8 bases between them. CDR3 sequence (DNA): TGTGCCAGCAGTTCAACGGACAGCACAGATACGCAGTATTTT. It codes for CASSSTDSTDTQYF.

There are a few counts of this clonotype. This chain's CDR3 is CASSLVLQETQYF. CDR3 nucleotides: TGCGCCAGCAGCTTGGTTCTTCAAGAGACCCAGTACTTC. The chain links TRBV5-1 to TRBJ2-5; D gene unclear. The CDR3 spans 13 residues. Trimming removed 0 bases at V and 2 bases at J, with 5 bases between. Germline CDR1 and CDR2: SGHRS and YFSETQ. Full variable domain (remainder filled in from reference TRBV5-1 and TRBJ2-5): KAGVTQTPRYLIKTRGQQVTLSCSPISGHRSVSWYQQTPGQGLQFLFEYFSETQRNKGNFPGRFSGRQFSNSRSEMNVSTLELGDSALYLCASSLVLQETQYFGPGTRLLVL.

The J gene is TRBJ2-7, the V gene TRBV19; D is uncertain. The length of the CDR3 is 15 residues. Germline CDR1 LNHDA, CDR2 SQIVND (reference sequence). Trimming took 1 base from V and 7 from J, leaving 17 bases between them. The CDR3 loop reads CASSIGLGSVVEQYF. CDR3 nucleotides: TGTGCCAGTAGTATAGGTCTGGGGTCGGTTGTTGAGCAGTACTTC.

In this sample, this clonotype turned up many times. The gene calls are TRBV7-9 and TRBJ1-6; 8 nucleotides line up with TRBD1. The ends lost 4 bases at V and 10 bases at J; junction bases unmatched: 9. Germline CDR1 SEHNR, CDR2 FQNEAQ (reference sequence). The CDR3 has 15 residues. CDR3 DNA: TGTGCCAGCAGCTACGGACAGGGATTGGGGTCACCCCTCCACTTT. Protein sequence: CASSYGQGLGSPLHF.

A few counts support this clonotype. This sequence joins TRBV5-8 and TRBJ1-6, with D unclear. V lost 0 bases to trimming and J lost 5 bases, with 9 bases between them. CDR3 length: 15 amino acids. Germline lookup yields CDR1 SGHTS and CDR2 YDEGEE. Written as DNA, the CDR3 is TGTGCCAGCAGCTTGGACAGACGGAATAATTCACCCCTCCACTTT. It encodes CASSLDRRNNSPLHF.

This chain links TRBV6-5 with TRBJ1-4; D unclear. Germline CDR1 and CDR2: MNHEY and SVGAGI. The CDR3 has 16 residues. The V end lost 0 bases, the J end lost 2 bases, and 10 bases lay between the germline ends. The CDR3 sequence is CASSYSVWLTNEKLFF. The CDR3 nucleotides are TGTGCCAGCAGTTACTCGGTTTGGCTGACTAATGAAAAACTGTTTTTT.